Each of the 24 T cell receptor beta chains below was sequenced from the same sample in a study of shared clonotypes between healthy human individuals. The naive CD8 fraction comprised CD45RO-negative cells positively selected for CCR7 and excluded terminally differentiated effector memory CD45RA+ cells. TCRdb keeps only in-frame clones here, not all; method: immunoSEQ multiplex PCR. The sample holds approximately 2,200,000 clones; more than 85% are singletons and the top ten take more than 1.5%. The sequencing sample was made of naive CD8+ T cells from PBMCs. Receptors were obtained from a man younger than 30 in good health. Some clones in this sample may be carry-over from other donors' samples.

Notes on this clone: This specimen includes other DNA sequences encoding the same CDR3. The chain carries TRBV27 and TRBJ2-7; D call uncertain. This CDR3 contains 10 residues. V lost 8 bases and J lost 3, with 5 bases in between. CDR1 and CDR2 (germline): MNHEY, SMNVEV (reference sequence). For the CDR3, the DNA is TGTGCCAGCGGTCACTACGAGCAGTACTTC. It specifies CASGHYEQYF.

V is TRBV5-1 and J is TRBJ2-7; no clear D. Trimming stripped 2 bases from V and 0 bases from J, with 15 bases between. CDR3 length: 16 residues. Germline CDR1 reads SGHRS; CDR2 reads YFSETQ. The CDR3 loop reads CASSFISFESSYEQYF. The DNA of the CDR3 is TGCGCCAGCAGCTTCATAAGCTTTGAGAGCTCCTACGAGCAGTACTTC.

In this sample, this clone turned up a few times. The V and J genes are TRBV19 and TRBJ1-1, with TRBD1 as a possible D gene (5 bases). The CDR3 length is 13 residues. The germline CDR1 and CDR2 sequences are LNHDA and SQIVND (reference sequence). The V end was cut by 4 bases, the J end by 4 bases, with 10 bases between. The CDR3: CASSSSGFTEAFF. CDR3 bases: TGTGCCAGTAGTAGTTCAGGGTTCACTGAAGCTTTCTTT.

J is TRBJ1-1 and V is TRBV19, with 7 bases lining up with TRBD1. Trimming cost V 5 bases and J 1 base; bases outside gene matches: 7. The CDR3 runs to 15 residues. Germline V CDR1 and CDR2: LNHDA, SQIVND (reference sequence). CDR3 sequence reads: CASSARQGRNTEAFF. CDR3 DNA sequence: TGTGCCAGTAGTGCTCGACAGGGAAGGAACACTGAAGCTTTCTTT.

V is TRBV5-5 and J is TRBJ1-2, with a possible D match to TRBD1 (5 bases). CDR1 and CDR2 from the germline V gene are SGHKS and YYEKEE (reference sequence). This CDR3 comprises 14 residues. V was clipped by 1 base and J by 4 bases, with 11 bases between them. CDR3 residues: CASSLLPGPYGYTF. CDR3 DNA sequence: TGTGCCAGCAGCTTGTTACCGGGACCCTATGGCTACACCTTC.

The chain couples TRBV7-9 to TRBJ1-1; possible D gene TRBD1, 5 bases. Germline V lookup: CDR1 SEHNR, CDR2 FQNEAQ (reference sequence). V was clipped by 5 bases and J by 6 bases, with 13 bases between them. This CDR3 has 13 amino acids. The CDR3 DNA sequence: TGTGCCAGCAGCATAGACGACAGTCCTGAAGCTTTCTTT. Translating gives CASSIDDSPEAFF.

The chain uses TRBV10-3 and TRBJ2-3; D is unresolved. The CDR3 runs to 21 residues. The germline CDR1 and CDR2 sequences are ENHRY and SYGVKD. The V gene lost 4 bases and the J gene lost 6 bases, with 35 bases spanning the gap. The CDR3, as DNA: TGTGCCATCAGTGCCCACTCGCAGGACCCCAGATCCCCCATAACGAGGGATACGCAGTATTTT. Translated, it gives CAISAHSQDPRSPITRDTQYF.

The gene calls are TRBV9 and TRBJ1-2; D is perhaps TRBD1 (5 bases). Germline V lookup: CDR1 SGDLS, CDR2 YYNGEE. The V gene lost 2 bases and the J gene lost 4 bases, with 15 bases spanning the gap. The CDR3 runs 15 residues. The CDR3 loop is CASSVGQGSFYGYTF. The DNA for the CDR3 is TGTGCCAGCAGCGTCGGCCAGGGAAGTTTCTATGGCTACACCTTC.

This chain uses TRBV5-1 with TRBJ2-6; tentative D call: TRBD1 (6 bases). Looked up from germline, CDR1 is SGHRS and CDR2 is YFSETQ. Trimming stripped 4 bases from V and 3 bases from J, with 17 bases between. This CDR3 comprises 17 residues. CDR3 bases: TGCGCCAGCAGCCTTGTGGCAGGGGTGAATGGGGCCAACGTCCTGACTTTC. Its protein product is CASSLVAGVNGANVLTF.

This chain uses TRBV28 with TRBJ1-2; D call uncertain. The germline gives CDR1 MDHEN, CDR2 SYDVKM. With 7 bases removed from V and 0 bases from J, the gap between germline ends came to 12 bases. This CDR3 is built from 14 residues. The CDR3 region is CASTLRSPNYGYTF. The DNA for the CDR3 is TGTGCCAGCACCCTGCGCAGTCCTAACTATGGCTACACCTTC.

The chain is built from TRBV5-1 and TRBJ2-2, with TRBD2 matching over 7 bases. Looked up from germline, CDR1 is SGHRS and CDR2 is YFSETQ. This CDR3 contains 13 residues. J gave up 7 bases and V 6 bases, and 6 bases lay outside the gene matches. In nucleotides, the CDR3 is TGCGCCAGCATGAGCGGGATTGGCGGGGAGCTGTTTTTT. This translates into CASMSGIGGELFF.

The chain employs TRBV28 and TRBJ2-1, with TRBD2 matching 7 bases. The CDR3 is 16 residues long. Germline CDR1 and CDR2: MDHEN and SYDVKM. V lost 6 bases, J lost 4 bases, and 12 bases stayed unmatched. Here the CDR3 reads CASRSRLGGPYNEQFF. For the CDR3, the DNA is TGTGCCAGCAGGTCAAGGTTGGGAGGGCCTTACAATGAGCAGTTCTTC.

Notes on this clone: The same CDR3 can be traced to other DNA sequences in this sample. This chain connects TRBV4-3 to TRBJ2-7, with 13 bases that match TRBD2. V shed 1 base, J shed 4 bases, and the junction held 1 base outside the gene matches. Germline V lookup: CDR1 LGHNA, CDR2 YSLEER. CDR3 size: 15 residues. In DNA form, the CDR3 reads TGCGCCAGCAGCCAAGGGACTAGCGGGGGATACGAGCAGTACTTC. Residues: CASSQGTSGGYEQYF.

The chain joins TRBV4-1 to TRBJ1-2; D is possibly TRBD1 (5 bases). CDR1 is MGHRA, CDR2 YSYEKL, per germline. The CDR3 runs 14 residues. The V end lost 3 bases, the J end lost 6 bases, and 14 bases lay between the germline ends. CDR3: CASSQRSGPNGYTF. CDR3 DNA sequence: TGCGCCAGCAGCCAGAGGTCGGGACCTAATGGCTACACCTTC.

The rearrangement uses TRBV18 and TRBJ2-7, with D possibly called TRBD1 or TRBD2 (5 bases each). Trimming removed 3 bases from V and 6 bases from J, with 15 bases in between. The length of the CDR3 is 14 residues. Germline V gives CDR1 KGHSH, CDR2 LQKENI. DNA for the CDR3: TGTGCCAGCTCACCCATGACAGAGGGCGCCGAGCAGTACTTC. Its protein is CASSPMTEGAEQYF.

V gene TRBV27 combines with J gene TRBJ2-1; the match to TRBD1 covers 7 bases. This CDR3 has 17 amino acids. V shed 5 bases, J shed 0 bases, and the junction held 10 bases outside the gene matches. Germline CDR1 reads MNHEY; CDR2 reads SMNVEV (reference sequence). The CDR3 nucleotides are TGTGCCAGCAGTCCCTCCCTCGGGGACAGCTCCTACAATGAGCAGTTCTTC. Protein product: CASSPSLGDSSYNEQFF.

V is TRBV27 and J is TRBJ2-7; the match to TRBD2 covers 13 bases. V lost 8 bases and J lost 0; bases outside the gene matches: 16. The germline CDR1 and CDR2 sequences are MNHEY and SMNVEV (reference sequence). This CDR3 region has 19 residues. The chain's CDR3 is CASRPRGGLAGTISYEQYF. In DNA, the CDR3 is TGTGCCAGCCGACCACGGGGGGGACTAGCGGGAACTATCTCCTACGAGCAGTACTTC.

CDR3 sequence: CASSTDPSPGVITGELFF. The CDR3 DNA sequence: TGTGCCAGCAGCACCGACCCCAGCCCCGGCGTAATCACCGGGGAGCTGTTTTTT. This sequence joins TRBV7-6 and TRBJ2-2; D gene uncertain. The ends were cut back, 5 bases at V and 4 bases at J, with 23 bases in the middle. The CDR3 covers 18 residues. The germline gives CDR1 SGHVS, CDR2 FNYEAQ.

This clone came up once. This chain links TRBV4-1 with TRBJ2-1, with a weak D call TRBD2 (6 bases). CDR1 is MGHRA and CDR2 is YSYEKL in the germline V gene. Trimming took off 5 bases at V and 0 bases at J, with 14 bases between the two ends. The length of the CDR3 is 16 residues. The CDR3 nucleotides are TGCGCCAGCAGCTCTTCTAGCGTCAACTCCTACAATGAGCAGTTCTTC. This encodes CASSSSSVNSYNEQFF.

This clone was observed a single time. This chain links TRBV7-9 with TRBJ2-1, with unresolved D. This CDR3 spans 13 amino acids. The germline V gene encodes CDR1 SEHNR and CDR2 FQNEAQ (reference sequence). V was cut by 1 base and J by 10 bases, with 11 bases left in between. CDR3 protein: CASSLVETKEQFF. CDR3 nucleotides: TGTGCCAGCAGCTTAGTAGAGACCAAGGAGCAGTTCTTC.

V usage is TRBV2 and J usage is TRBJ2-1, with D possibly being TRBD1 (5 bases). CDR1 and CDR2 from the germline V gene are SNHLY and FYNNEI. V lost 4 bases to trimming and J lost 9 bases, with 10 bases between them. The CDR3 loop spans 12 amino acids. CDR3 sequence (DNA): TGTGCCAGCAGTGGTTACAGGCTTGAGCAGTTCTTC. Protein sequence: CASSGYRLEQFF.

Comments on this clone: The sample has other DNA sequences that encode this CDR3 too. This chain joins TRBV5-1 and TRBJ2-7, with D possibly matching TRBD1 (6 bases). The CDR3 covers 15 residues. Germline V gene sequence: CDR1 SGHRS, CDR2 YFSETQ. V was trimmed by 0 bases and J by 3 bases, leaving 13 bases between them. The CDR3 sequence is CASSLAAGVFYEQYF. The CDR3 region has the DNA TGCGCCAGCAGCTTGGCTGCAGGGGTGTTCTACGAGCAGTACTTC.

The CDR3 bases are TGTGCCAGCACCCCGGACAGGGTGGTTTCCGGGGAGCTGTTTTTT. Encoded protein: CASTPDRVVSGELFF. The chain combines TRBV9 with TRBJ2-2; TRBD1 agrees at 8 bases. The CDR3 extends over 15 amino acids. With 6 bases clipped from V and 6 bases from J, the junction kept 10 bases outside the gene matches. Germline V gives CDR1 SGDLS, CDR2 YYNGEE.

The chain combines TRBV7-2 with TRBJ2-2; 13 positions match TRBD2. The CDR3 contains 19 residues. Germline V gives CDR1 SGHTA, CDR2 FQGNSA. V trimming: 4 bases; J trimming: 0 bases; junction bases outside the gene matches: 8. CDR3 amino acids: CASSWTSGSQGPNTGELFF. In DNA, the CDR3 is TGTGCCAGCAGCTGGACTAGCGGGAGTCAGGGTCCGAACACCGGGGAGCTGTTTTTT.